This TCR beta chain was identified during a study of blood T cell repertoires in COVID-19. On the study more broadly: From T cells, B-cell-depleted T cells, or PBMCs came the material, which was cDNA or gDNA.

Data came from immunoSEQ multiplex PCR; TCRdb stores just in-frame clones and leaves some out. Of some 160,000 clones listed, around four fifths are singletons. The length of the CDR3 is 16 residues. Germline values: CDR1 SGDLS, CDR2 YYNGEE. V trimming: 4 bases; J trimming: 2 bases; junction bases outside the gene matches: 9. The origin of this receptor is a woman aged 70 to 79 who had recovered from COVID-19. The J gene is TRBJ2-3, the V gene TRBV9, with 8 bases matching TRBD2. Sequenced input: peripheral blood. CDR3 sequence: CASSTPTSATTDTQYF. CDR3 DNA sequence: TGTGCCAGCAGCACCCCGACTAGCGCGACCACAGATACGCAGTATTTT. The entire variable domain, with the rest obtained from reference TRBV9 and TRBJ2-3, is as follows: DSGVTQTPKHLITATGQRVTLRCSPRSGDLSVYWYQQSLDQGLQFLIQYYNGEERAKGNILERFSAQQFPDLHSELNLSSLELGDSALYFCASSTPTSATTDTQYFGPGTRLTVL.